This TCR beta chain was captured by sequencing in a study of T cells of healthy individuals. One entry per CDR3 protein results from TCRdb running MiXCR on the 5' RACE reads. Among around 80,000 distinct CDR3 sequences listed, around 5.1% were seen once. Germline assignment: CDR1 SGHTA and CDR2 FQGNSA. V lost 6 bases to trimming and J lost 8 bases, with 11 bases between them. The length of the CDR3 is 13 residues. This clonotype was recorded at least ten times. This TCR derives from a female donor in good health. J is TRBJ1-6 and V is TRBV7-2, with D unclear. The CDR3 coding sequence is TGTGCCAGCAGTTTCGGAGGGTATTCACCCCTCCACTTT. The encoded protein is CASSFGGYSPLHF.